Listed below are T cell receptor beta chains from one sample, sequenced in a study of cytomegalovirus exposure and HLA in healthy donors. Sequenced by immunoSEQ multiplex PCR; TCRdb stores in-frame clones only, minus some. The sample includes around 80,000 clones, 62% of them seen just once. Sequenced: PBMCs. The receptor source for this set is a male donor in good health and CMV-seropositive. Both conserved end residues are part of each CDR3. A D gene is named only where the DNA matches it firmly. Clone size is given for some rows only: seen once, a few or many times, or a class if the clone is expanded.

TRBJ2-2	TRBV6-5	NA	few	TGTGCCAGCAGTTACGTTGTCCCGGCCGGGGAGCTGTTTTTT	CASSYVVPAGELFF
TRBJ2-5	TRBV7-7	TRBD2	NA	TGTGCCAGCAGTTTAAGCGGGGTTGAGACCCAGTACTTC	CASSLSGVETQYF
TRBJ2-5	TRBV6-1	NA	NA	TGTGCCAGCTACCATGGTGGGGCCCCAGAGACCCAGTACTTC	CASYHGGAPETQYF
TRBJ2-5	TRBV5-5	TRBD2	once	TGTGCCAGCAGCGACCTAGCGGTCGGAGCTCAGGAGACCCAGTACTTC	CASSDLAVGAQETQYF
TRBJ1-1	TRBV9	NA	NA	TGTGTCAGCAGCCCAGACCCGGGGGAGGCTGAAGCTTTCTTT	CVSSPDPGEAEAFF
TRBJ1-3	TRBV9	NA	NA	TGTGCCAGCAGCGTAGATAGGGCAGGGTCAGGAAACACCATATATTTT	CASSVDRAGSGNTIYF
TRBJ1-6	TRBV27	NA	NA	TGTGCCAGCGGAGCAGGGAAGACACCCCTCCACTTT	CASGAGKTPLHF
TRBJ1-2	TRBV19	TRBD1	NA	TGTGCCAGTAGTGGGGACAGGGGGGAGTATGGCTACACCTTC	CASSGDRGEYGYTF
TRBJ2-2	TRBV10-3	TRBD2	few	TGTGCCATCAGTGAGACGATTACGCGGGGGTCCGGGGAGCTGTTTTTT	CAISETITRGSGELFF
TRBJ1-1	TRBV14	NA	NA	TGTGCCAGCAGCCAAGAAATTTCCGGGACATTGAACACTGAAGCTTTCTTT	CASSQEISGTLNTEAFF
TRBJ2-3	TRBV5-1	NA	few	TGCGCCAGCAGCTTGGACGGGAGTCGCACAGATACGCAGTATTTT	CASSLDGSRTDTQYF
TRBJ1-1	TRBV7-9	NA	few	TGTGCCAGCAGCTTAGAGGGGGTGAACACTGAAGCTTTCTTT	CASSLEGVNTEAFF
TRBJ2-7	TRBV19	TRBD1	NA	TGTGCCAGTAGTACCAGACAGGGGCAGGGAGGCTACGAGCAGTACTTC	CASSTRQGQGGYEQYF
TRBJ2-1	TRBV6-5	NA	NA	TGTGCCAGCAGTCAAGACAAATCCTACAATGAGCAGTTCTTC	CASSQDKSYNEQFF
TRBJ2-7	TRBV2	NA	NA	TGTGCCAGCAGCGCTAATAACCCGGGAAAGACCTACGAGCAGTACTTC	CASSANNPGKTYEQYF
TRBJ2-7	TRBV14	TRBD1	NA	TGTGCCTACCCGGTCAGGGGGTACGAGCAGTACTTC	CAYPVRGYEQYF
TRBJ1-1	TRBV5-6	TRBD1	few	TGTGCCAGCAGCCCCTATAGGGGGCCGGCATACACTGAAGCTTTCTTT	CASSPYRGPAYTEAFF
TRBJ2-5	TRBV18	TRBD1	NA	TGTGCCAGCTCACCACCGACAGGGCGCCAAGAGACCCAGTACTTC	CASSPPTGRQETQYF
TRBJ2-3	TRBV25-1	NA	few	TGTGCCAGCAGTGAACTCGCGGGGGCGAGCACAGATACGCAGTATTTT	CASSELAGASTDTQYF
TRBJ1-1	TRBV5-1	TRBD1	NA	TGCGCCAGCAGCCAAGGACAGGGGTTTGGTGAAGCTTTCTTT	CASSQGQGFGEAFF
TRBJ2-3	TRBV7-9	TRBD2	NA	TGTGCCAGCAGCTTTCTCCGGGGGGAAGATACGCAGTATTTT	CASSFLRGEDTQYF
TRBJ2-1	TRBV7-8	TRBD2	NA	TGTGCCAGCAGCCCAAGACTAGCAAGCTCCTACAATGAGCAGTTCTTC	CASSPRLASSYNEQFF
TRBJ2-5	TRBV11-3	TRBD1	few	TGTGCCAGCAGCTTAGGTCAATCGACAGGGACGGATGAGACCCAGTACTTC	CASSLGQSTGTDETQYF
TRBJ2-3	TRBV7-2	NA	NA	TGTGCCAGCAGGTTGGGGGGAGATACGCAGTATTTT	CASRLGGDTQYF
TRBJ2-7	TRBV30	NA	NA	TGTGCCTGGAGGGGGCTCAGCTCCTACGAGCAGTACTTC	CAWRGLSSYEQYF
TRBJ1-6	TRBV2	TRBD1	NA	TGTGCCAGCACGGGGACAGGGGGCTCCTATAATTCACCCCTCCACTTT	CASTGTGGSYNSPLHF
TRBJ1-5	TRBV19	TRBD1	NA	TGTGCCAGTAACACACAGGGGGCTAGCAATCAGCCCCAGCATTTT	CASNTQGASNQPQHF
TRBJ2-7	TRBV11-1	NA	NA	TGTGCCAGCAGTTCACAGGGCCCTCCACAATACGAGCAGTACTTC	CASSSQGPPQYEQYF
TRBJ2-1	TRBV4-3	TRBD1	NA	TGCGCCAGCAGCCAAGCGGACAGGGGGCGATCGGGGGAGCAGTTCTTC	CASSQADRGRSGEQFF
TRBJ2-6	TRBV11-2	NA	NA	TGTGCCAGCACTTCTCGAAGCACTGGGGCCAACGTCCTGACTTTC	CASTSRSTGANVLTF